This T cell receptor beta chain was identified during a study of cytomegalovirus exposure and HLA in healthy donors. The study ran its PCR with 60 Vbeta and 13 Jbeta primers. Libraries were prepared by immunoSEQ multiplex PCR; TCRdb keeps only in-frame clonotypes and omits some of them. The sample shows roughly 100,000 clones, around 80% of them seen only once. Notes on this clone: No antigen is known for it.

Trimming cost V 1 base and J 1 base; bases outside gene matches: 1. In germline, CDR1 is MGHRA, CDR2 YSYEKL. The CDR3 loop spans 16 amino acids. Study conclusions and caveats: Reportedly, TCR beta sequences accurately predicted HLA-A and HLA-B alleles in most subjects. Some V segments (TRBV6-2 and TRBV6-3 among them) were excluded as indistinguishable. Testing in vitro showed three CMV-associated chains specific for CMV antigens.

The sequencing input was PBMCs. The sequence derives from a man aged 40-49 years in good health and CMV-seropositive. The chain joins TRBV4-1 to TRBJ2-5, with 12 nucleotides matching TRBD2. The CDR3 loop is CASSQASGGGQETQYF. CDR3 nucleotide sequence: TGCGCCAGCAGCCAAGCTAGCGGGGGGGGCCAAGAGACCCAGTACTTC.